This T cell receptor beta chain was found in a study of cytotoxic CD8 clonotypes in ibrutinib-treated CLL. Study-wide background: Samples averaged approximately 260,000 productive templates and tens of thousands of productive rearrangements.

Repertoires were generated with immunoSEQ multiplex PCR, while TCRdb's copy carries only in-frame clones and drops some. The data contain 150,000 or so clones, approximately 80% of them singletons. Extraction of around 2 micrograms of genomic DNA from cryopreserved PBMCs supplied material for TCR beta libraries. The length of the CDR3 is 16 residues. Trimming removed 1 base from V and 1 base from J; junction bases left unmatched: 5. The germline V gene has CDR1 SGHDT and CDR2 YYEEEE. The chain joins TRBV5-6 to TRBJ2-3, with TRBD2 matching over 8 bases. Material: PBMCs, obtained after 36 months of ibrutinib treatment. The origin of this receptor is a human donor with chronic lymphocytic leukemia. CDR3 in amino acids: CASSLFGGAGTDTQYF. In DNA form, the CDR3 reads TGTGCCAGCAGCTTGTTCGGGGGGGCCGGCACAGATACGCAGTATTTT. Full variable domain (outside the CDR3, taken from reference TRBV5-6 and TRBJ2-3): DAGVTQSPTHLIKTRGQQVTLRCSPKSGHDTVSWYQQALGQGPQFIFQYYEEEERQRGNFPDRFSGHQFPNYSSELNVNALLLGDSALYLCASSLFGGAGTDTQYFGPGTRLTVL.